The clone carrying this TCR beta chain was found once. These data are taken from a study of T cells in Graves' hyperthyroidism and ophthalmopathy. RNA transcripts yielded amplified TCR beta CDR3 regions. When the TCR CDR3 underwent first-round RT-PCR, the HTBI primer set was used. TCRdb ran MiXCR on the multiplex PCR reads and lists one entry per CDR3 protein. Of a few hundred thousand distinct CDR3 sequences listed, roughly 46% are singletons. CDR1 and CDR2 from the germline V gene are DFQATT and SNEGSKA (reference sequence). This CDR3 is built from 12 residues. V lost 6 bases and J lost 7, with 16 bases in between.

J is TRBJ2-7 and V is TRBV20-1; TRBD2 might be the D (7 bases). Material for sequencing was peripheral blood or thyroid tissue (not recorded which). The receptor's source is a woman aged 18-29 years with Graves' hyperthyroidism. This CDR3 reads CSARRGGGEQYF. The CDR3 region has the DNA TGCAGTGCGCGCCGAGGGGGAGGGGAGCAGTACTTC.